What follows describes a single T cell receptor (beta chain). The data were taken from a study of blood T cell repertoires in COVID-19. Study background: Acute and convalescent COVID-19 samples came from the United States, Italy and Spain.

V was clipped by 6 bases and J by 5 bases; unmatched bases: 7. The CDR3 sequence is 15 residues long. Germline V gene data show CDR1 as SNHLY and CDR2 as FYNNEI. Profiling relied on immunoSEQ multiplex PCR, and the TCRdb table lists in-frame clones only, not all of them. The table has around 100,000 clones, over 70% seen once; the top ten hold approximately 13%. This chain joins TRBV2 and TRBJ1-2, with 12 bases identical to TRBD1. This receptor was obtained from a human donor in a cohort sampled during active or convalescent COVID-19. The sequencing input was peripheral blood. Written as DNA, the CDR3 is TGTGCCAGCAGGCCCGGGACAGGGGGCCTTTATGGCTACACCTTC. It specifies CASRPGTGGLYGYTF.